The rows below give T cell receptor beta chains drawn from one sample of a study of blood T cell repertoires in COVID-19. Data came from immunoSEQ multiplex PCR; TCRdb stores just in-frame clones and leaves some out. The sample holds a few hundred thousand clones; more than 75% are singletons and the top ten take 1.2%. The sample was PBMCs or T cells enriched from blood (not recorded which). The receptor set was obtained from a woman aged 18-29 years who had recovered from COVID-19. The CDR3 runs from the conserved cysteine through the conserved F or W. The D gene is left open where the match is weak. A clone size is listed for some rows: how often the clone was seen (once, few, many), or a class if it is expanded.

- | - | 15 | TRBJ1-4 | TRBV25-1 | TGTGCCAGCAGTGAATATAGAGGGATTAATGAAAAACTGTTTTTT | CASSEYRGINEKLFF
- | - | 15 | TRBJ1-1 | TRBV28 | TGTGCCAGCATCCTAGTGGGACATCAGAACACTGAAGCTTTCTTT | CASILVGHQNTEAFF
- | - | 14 | TRBJ1-2 | TRBV3-1/TRBV3-2 | TGTGCCAGCAGCCAAGATGGGCCCGCCTATGGCTACACCTTC | CASSQDGPAYGYTF
- | - | 15 | TRBJ1-3 | TRBV19 | TGTGCCAGTAGTTTTCGCAGCGTTACTGGAAACACCATATATTTT | CASSFRSVTGNTIYF
- | - | 14 | TRBJ2-7 | TRBV11-2 | TGTGCCAGCAGCTTAGGGCCCCTTTACTACGAGCAGTACTTC | CASSLGPLYYEQYF
TRBD2 | - | 21 | TRBJ2-1 | TRBV30 | TGTGCCTGGAGAAAGAGGTGGAAGGCTAGCGGGGGGGAGAGCTCCTACAATGAGCAGTTCTTC | CAWRKRWKASGGESSYNEQFF
- | - | 15 | TRBJ2-7 | TRBV19 | TGTGCCAGTAGTCTTCCGGGACACCTGTCCTACGAGCAGTACTTC | CASSLPGHLSYEQYF
TRBD1 | - | 13 | TRBJ1-2 | TRBV29-1 | TGCAGCGTTGATGCACAGGGGGCGCGTGGCTACACCTTC | CSVDAQGARGYTF
- | - | 11 | TRBJ1-5 | TRBV20-1 | TGCAGTGCAGGGGTCGTGGGCCCCCAGCATTTT | CSAGVVGPQHF
- | - | 14 | TRBJ2-1 | TRBV14 | TGTGCCAGCAGCGCCTGGGGACTCAACAATGAGCAGTTCTTC | CASSAWGLNNEQFF
- | once | 16 | TRBJ2-4 | TRBV11-2 | TGTGCCGGCAGCTCGACAGCGAATCTAGCCAAAAACATTCAGTACTTC | CAGSSTANLAKNIQYF
- | - | 13 | TRBJ1-4 | TRBV14 | TGTGCCAGCAGTAGCCAGCCTAATGAAAAACTGTTTTTT | CASSSQPNEKLFF
- | - | 14 | TRBJ2-7 | TRBV9 | TGTGCCAGCAGCGTAGACTCAAGGGGGTACGAGCAGTACTTC | CASSVDSRGYEQYF
- | - | 13 | TRBJ1-1 | TRBV28 | TGTGCCAGCAGTTTAGCCGGGAACACTGAAGCTTTCTTT | CASSLAGNTEAFF
TRBD1 | - | 15 | TRBJ1-1 | TRBV9 | TGTGCCAGCAGCGGGGGGACAGGGACGAACACTGAAGCTTTCTTT | CASSGGTGTNTEAFF
- | - | 14 | TRBJ1-1 | TRBV18 | TGTGCCAGCTCACCACCATCGTTTAGCGCTGAAGCTTTCTTT | CASSPPSFSAEAFF
- | - | 12 | TRBJ1-1 | TRBV6-5 | TGTGCCAGCAGCTACGACAGGTCTGAAGCTTTCTTT | CASSYDRSEAFF
- | - | 14 | TRBJ2-5 | TRBV11-2 | TGTGCCAGCAGCTTAGTCCCAGGGCGAGAGACCCAGTACTTC | CASSLVPGRETQYF
TRBD1 | - | 15 | TRBJ1-2 | TRBV6-5 | TGTGCCAGCAGGCCCAGGGGGTCCGACTACTATGGCTACACCTTC | CASRPRGSDYYGYTF
TRBD1 | - | 17 | TRBJ2-5 | TRBV2 | TGTGCCAGCACGACAACCGGGACAGGGGGCTCGGAGGAGACCCAGTACTTC | CASTTTGTGGSEETQYF
- | - | 14 | TRBJ2-2 | TRBV9 | TGTGCCAGCAGCGTAGTAGGGGACACCGGGGAGCTGTTTTTT | CASSVVGDTGELFF
- | - | 17 | TRBJ1-3 | TRBV6-1 | TGTGCCAGCAGTGAAGCCCCGGCAGGCCGAAAAGGAAACACCATATATTTT | CASSEAPAGRKGNTIYF
- | - | 13 | TRBJ1-2 | TRBV6-6 | TGTGCCAGCATCGACCGGACAGTTCCAAGCTACACCTTC | CASIDRTVPSYTF
TRBD1 | few | 14 | TRBJ1-1 | TRBV7-9 | TGTGCCAGCAGCTTAGGACAGGGGTACACTGAAGCTTTCTTT | CASSLGQGYTEAFF
TRBD2 | - | 14 | TRBJ2-7 | TRBV7-8 | TGTGCCAGCAGCACTCGACTAGCGGTATACGAGCAGTACTTC | CASSTRLAVYEQYF
TRBD2 | - | 15 | TRBJ2-1 | TRBV5-1 | TGCGCCAGCAGCTTCAGGGTAGCGGGGGTGGGCGAGCAGTTCTTC | CASSFRVAGVGEQFF
TRBD2 | - | 15 | TRBJ2-7 | TRBV10-1 | TGCGCCAGCAGTGAGTCCGGGACTAGTTTATACGAGCAGTACTTC | CASSESGTSLYEQYF
TRBD1 | - | 18 | TRBJ1-6 | TRBV30 | TGTGCCTGGAGTGTAAAGGGACAGGGGGCAGCGCGTAATTCACCCCTCCACTTT | CAWSVKGQGAARNSPLHF
- | - | 17 | TRBJ2-1 | TRBV7-9 | TGTGCCAGCAGCCCCGTAATGAGGGGGAAGGCCTACAATGAGCAGTTCTTC | CASSPVMRGKAYNEQFF
TRBD1 | - | 14 | TRBJ2-1 | TRBV5-1 | TGCGCCAGCAGCCCCGGGACAGGGGCCAATGAGCAGTTCTTC | CASSPGTGANEQFF
TRBD1 | few | 14 | TRBJ1-2 | TRBV24-1 | TGTGCCACCAGTGAAGGGGGCGATGGTGGTCGCTACACCTTC | CATSEGGDGGRYTF
TRBD1 | - | 15 | TRBJ2-7 | TRBV9 | TGTGCCAGCAGCCCACAGGGGGCGCGAGGCTACGAGCAGTACTTC | CASSPQGARGYEQYF
- | - | 13 | TRBJ1-1 | TRBV18 | TGTGCCAGCTCACCACACAGGGACACTGAAGCTTTCTTT | CASSPHRDTEAFF
- | - | 17 | TRBJ2-2 | TRBV28 | TGTGCCAGCAGTACATTGACAGGAGAGGGACCCACCGGGGAGCTGTTTTTT | CASSTLTGEGPTGELFF
- | - | 14 | TRBJ1-4 | TRBV4-1 | TGCGCCAGCAGCCTCGCTGGGCACGTCGAAAAACTGTTTTTT | CASSLAGHVEKLFF
- | - | 15 | TRBJ2-3 | TRBV13 | TGTGCCAGCAGCTTAGGGGCGGGGTTAACAGATACGCAGTATTTT | CASSLGAGLTDTQYF
- | - | 15 | TRBJ1-5 | TRBV6-5 | TGTGCCAGCAGAATATTATCTACGAGCAATCAGCCCCAGCATTTT | CASRILSTSNQPQHF
- | - | 16 | TRBJ2-2 | TRBV25-1 | TGTGCCAGCAGTGAACCGGGGGGCGTCAACACCGGGGAGCTGTTTTTT | CASSEPGGVNTGELFF
TRBD1 | - | 14 | TRBJ1-2 | TRBV7-3 | TGTGCCAGCAGCTTAAATTCCAGGGGGGATGGCTACACCTTC | CASSLNSRGDGYTF
- | - | 12 | TRBJ1-1 | TRBV7-9 | TGTGCCAGCAGCCCGGGAGGCACTGAAGCTTTCTTT | CASSPGGTEAFF
TRBD1 | - | 15 | TRBJ2-7 | TRBV4-1 | TGCGCCAGCAGCCAAGATGGGACAGGGGGGTACGAGCAGTACTTC | CASSQDGTGGYEQYF
- | - | 18 | TRBJ1-2 | TRBV29-1 | TGCAGCGTTGAAGATCCACTGGGAGGGATTGGATTGAACTATGGCTACACCTTC | CSVEDPLGGIGLNYGYTF
TRBD1 | - | 14 | TRBJ2-7 | TRBV18 | TGTGCCAGCTCACCATCCCAGGGGGCTTACGAGCAGTACTTC | CASSPSQGAYEQYF
TRBD1 | - | 11 | TRBJ1-2 | TRBV11-2 | TGTGCCAGCAGCTCGAGGACAGGGGAAACCTTC | CASSSRTGETF
TRBD1 | - | 16 | TRBJ1-5 | TRBV7-9 | TGTGCCAGCAGCTCTTACCCGGACAGGAGCAATCAGCCCCAGCATTTT | CASSSYPDRSNQPQHF
- | few | 12 | TRBJ1-2 | TRBV19 | TGTGCCAGTAGTATCGGGGAATTTGGCTACACCTTC | CASSIGEFGYTF
- | - | 15 | TRBJ1-6 | TRBV5-5 | TGTGCCAGCAGGGTGAGGGGGTTGGGTAATTCACCCCTCCACTTT | CASRVRGLGNSPLHF
- | once | 23 | TRBJ1-3 | TRBV3-1/TRBV3-2 | TGTGCCAGCAGCCAAGCTCTAGGTGCCTTTTTGGGGACAACCTATCTCTCTGGAAACACCATATATTTT | CASSQALGAFLGTTYLSGNTIYF
TRBD2 | - | 21 | TRBJ2-1 | TRBV7-6 | TGTGCCAGCAGCTTAGTATCTTTTGCAGGGGAGCGGGGGGCCTCCTACAATGAGCAGTTCTTC | CASSLVSFAGERGASYNEQFF
TRBD2 | - | 15 | TRBJ2-2 | TRBV28 | TGTGCCAGCAGTTTAGGACTAGCGGGGGCCGGGGAGCTGTTTTTT | CASSLGLAGAGELFF
- | - | 15 | TRBJ1-5 | TRBV7-6 | TGTGCCAGCAGCTTAGCGCCACTGGAGAATCAGCCCCAGCATTTT | CASSLAPLENQPQHF
- | - | 12 | TRBJ1-5 | TRBV5-6 | TGTGCCAGCAGCCGACAGAATCAGCCCCAGCATTTT | CASSRQNQPQHF
- | - | 12 | TRBJ2-7 | TRBV2 | TGTGCCAGCCAGGGTGGCTCCTACGAGCAGTACTTC | CASQGGSYEQYF
- | few | 13 | TRBJ1-1 | TRBV6-5 | TGTGCCAGCAGTTTCCGACAGAATATCGAAGCTTTCTTT | CASSFRQNIEAFF
TRBD2 | - | 18 | TRBJ2-1 | TRBV28 | TGTGCCAGCAGTCCGAAGGGACTAGCGGGCCTAAACTACAATGAGCAGTTCTTC | CASSPKGLAGLNYNEQFF
TRBD2 | - | 16 | TRBJ2-1 | TRBV20-1 | TGCAGTGCTAGTAGCGGGGGCTCGTTCTCCTACAATGAGCAGTTCTTC | CSASSGGSFSYNEQFF
TRBD1 | - | 14 | TRBJ2-7 | TRBV2 | TGTGCCAGCAGCTTGGGACAGACTGCATACGAGCAGTACTTC | CASSLGQTAYEQYF
- | - | 15 | TRBJ1-6 | TRBV30 | TGTGCCTGGAGTGACAACAGGGCGGTTTCTTCACCCCTCCACTTT | CAWSDNRAVSSPLHF
- | - | 13 | TRBJ1-4 | TRBV5-1 | TGCGCCAGCAGCCCCGACGGTAGGGGAAAACTGTTTTTT | CASSPDGRGKLFF
- | - | 15 | TRBJ1-5 | TRBV13 | TGTGCCAGCAGCTTAAAAGTGGGGCGTCATCAGCCCCAGCATTTT | CASSLKVGRHQPQHF